Each of the 27 T cell receptor beta chains below was sequenced from the same sample in a study of somatic mutations in cytotoxic T cells in rheumatoid arthritis. Sequenced by immunoSEQ multiplex PCR; TCRdb stores in-frame clones only, minus some. The sample lists about 23,000 clones; approximately 80% were seen once. The specimen was CD8+ T cells sorted from blood. The receptor source for this set is an adult with rheumatoid arthritis.

The V call is TRBV6-4, the J call TRBJ1-4, with 8 bases lining up with TRBD1. Unmatched junction bases numbered 6, after V lost 0 bases and J lost 6 bases. The CDR3 runs to 16 residues. CDR1 and CDR2 (germline): MRHNA, SNTAGT. CDR3 DNA: TGTGCCAGCAGTGACTCGTATAAGGACAGGGATGAAAAACTGTTTTTT. It codes for CASSDSYKDRDEKLFF.

In this sample, this clone turned up a few times. The sample contains more than one DNA sequence encoding this CDR3. The chain recombines TRBV6-1 with TRBJ2-7; the D gene could be TRBD1 or TRBD2 (5 bases each). The V end was cut by 6 bases, the J end by 1 base, with 13 bases between. CDR1 is MNHNS, CDR2 SASEGT, per germline. The CDR3 length is 14 residues. The CDR3 loop reads CASSARGASYEQYF. CDR3 bases: TGTGCCAGCAGCGCTCGAGGGGCTTCCTACGAGCAGTACTTC.

The sample holds a few counts of this clone. The rearrangement uses TRBV27 and TRBJ2-1; D may match TRBD1 or TRBD2 (5 bases each). The germline V gene encodes CDR1 MNHEY and CDR2 SMNVEV (reference sequence). The germline V and J ends were trimmed by 3 bases and 2 bases, with 8 bases remaining between them. The CDR3 has 14 residues. Here the CDR3 reads CASSFGGPYNEQFF. The DNA of the CDR3 is TGTGCCAGCAGTTTTGGGGGACCCTACAATGAGCAGTTCTTC.

The sample holds a few counts of this clone. The chain is built from TRBV13 and TRBJ2-7; TRBD2 agrees at 13 bases. The germline V gene encodes CDR1 PRHDT and CDR2 FYEKMQ (reference sequence). The CDR3 runs to 16 residues. V shed 4 bases, J shed 3 bases, and the junction held 6 bases outside the gene matches. The CDR3 nucleotides are TGTGCCAGCAGCTCTGCACTAGCGGGGGGGCTCTACGAGCAGTACTTC. Encoded protein: CASSSALAGGLYEQYF.

The chain combines TRBV6-5 with TRBJ1-1, with 9 positions matching TRBD1. J lost 11 bases, V lost 6 bases, and 10 bases had no gene match. The CDR3 spans 13 residues. Germline CDR1 MNHEY, CDR2 SVGAGI. CDR3 in DNA: TGTGCCAGCAGGAGAACAGGGGGCGTGAGTGCTTTCTTT. This translates into CASRRTGGVSAFF.

J is TRBJ1-2 and V is TRBV5-1, with D uncertain. The CDR3 extends over 13 amino acids. Germline loops: CDR1 SGHRS, CDR2 YFSETQ. Trimming took off 0 bases at V and 4 bases at J, with 7 bases between the two ends. CDR3 bases: TGCGCCAGCAGCTTGGCGGGGAGCTATGGCTACACCTTC. It yields the protein CASSLAGSYGYTF.

In its sample, this clone is medium-sized. The chain recombines TRBV27 with TRBJ1-1, with no clear D. Between the trimmed V and J ends, which lost 6 bases and 4 bases, there was a span of 9 bases. CDR1 and CDR2 from the germline V gene are MNHEY and SMNVEV (reference sequence). The CDR3 is 12 residues long. CDR3 bases: TGTGCCAGCAGCTCTGGATTCACTGAAGCTTTCTTT. Its protein is CASSSGFTEAFF.

The chain is built from TRBV25-1 and TRBJ1-3; 8 positions match TRBD1. J gave up 4 bases and V 8 bases, and 7 bases lay outside the gene matches. CDR1 is MGHDK, CDR2 SYGVNS, per germline. The CDR3 runs 14 residues. In nucleotides, the CDR3 is TGTGCCAGCTCCTCAGGGGGCGCCGGAAACACCATATATTTT. This encodes CASSSGGAGNTIYF.

This clone has only a few counts. The gene calls are TRBV2 and TRBJ2-7, with D unresolved. Trimming shortened V by 0 bases and J by 0 bases, and 6 bases separated the two germline ends. The CDR3 covers 14 residues. CDR1 and CDR2 from the germline V gene are SNHLY and FYNNEI. The CDR3 loop is CASSEAGSSYEQYF. CDR3 nucleotides: TGTGCCAGCAGTGAAGCCGGGTCCTCCTACGAGCAGTACTTC.

This chain connects TRBV6-1 to TRBJ2-7, with a tentative D call TRBD1 (5 bases). With 3 bases removed from V and 3 bases from J, the gap between germline ends came to 24 bases. CDR1 MNHNS and CDR2 SASEGT come from the germline V gene. CDR3 size: 18 residues. The CDR3 coding sequence is TGTGCCAGCAGTGATTCGATGGTTTTCAGGGTGGGCTTCTACGAGCAGTACTTC. This gives the protein CASSDSMVFRVGFYEQYF.

J is TRBJ2-7 and V is TRBV4-2, with D possibly being TRBD1 or TRBD2 (5 bases each). V lost 1 base and J lost 2, with 12 bases in between. The CDR3 totals 15 residues. From germline, CDR1 is LGHNA and CDR2 YNFKEQ. The CDR3 nucleotides read TGTGCCAGCAGCCAAGCCCGGGACGGACCCTACGAGCAGTACTTC. Translating gives CASSQARDGPYEQYF.

This clone was counted between two and nine times. This chain joins TRBV2 and TRBJ2-1; 7 bases agree with TRBD2. CDR1 is SNHLY and CDR2 is FYNNEI in the germline V gene. After removal of 8 bases from V and 10 bases from J, the junction contained 2 bases not matched to a gene. The CDR3 is 10 residues long. CDR3 bases: TGTGCCAGCCTGGGGGGGGAGCAGTTCTTC. Amino acid sequence: CASLGGEQFF.

The V and J genes are TRBV10-3 and TRBJ1-3; D remains unclear. CDR3 length: 11 residues. Germline lookup yields CDR1 ENHRY and CDR2 SYGVKD. V lost 2 bases to trimming and J lost 4 bases, with 0 bases between them. The CDR3 coding sequence is TGTGCCATCAGTGAGGGAAACACCATATATTTT. Translation: CAISEGNTIYF.

The chain employs TRBV2 and TRBJ1-2, with TRBD1 identical over 7 bases. Trimming removed 1 base from V and 5 bases from J; junction bases left unmatched: 4. The CDR3 runs to 14 residues. CDR1 and CDR2 (germline): SNHLY, FYNNEI. CDR3 sequence reads: CASSEGQGDYGYTF. The CDR3 DNA reads TGTGCCAGCAGTGAAGGACAGGGAGATTATGGCTACACCTTC.

The chain links TRBV27 to TRBJ1-3; D might be TRBD1 (6 bases). The germline CDR1 and CDR2 sequences are MNHEY and SMNVEV (reference sequence). This CDR3 has 15 amino acids. V dropped 4 bases and J dropped 0 bases, with 10 bases sitting between them. Written as DNA, the CDR3 is TGTGCCAGCAGTTCCCCAGGGGCCTCTGGAAACACCATATATTTT. It codes for CASSSPGASGNTIYF.

This clone has a handful of counts. This rearrangement joins TRBV2 to TRBJ1-1, with D possibly TRBD1 on 5 matching bases. In germline, CDR1 is SNHLY, CDR2 FYNNEI. This CDR3 has 14 amino acids. V gave up 4 bases and J gave up 4 bases, with 13 bases separating them. The CDR3 protein is CASSVGGSSTEAFF. CDR3 nucleotide sequence: TGTGCCAGCAGTGTGGGGGGATCTAGCACTGAAGCTTTCTTT.

The V and J genes are TRBV4-3 and TRBJ2-1; 9 bases map to TRBD1. In germline, CDR1 is LGHNA, CDR2 YSLEER. V was pared by 8 bases and J by 6 bases, with 8 bases of the junction left unmatched. This CDR3 comprises 14 residues. The CDR3 loop reads CASGTGQGGNEQFF. CDR3 sequence (DNA): TGCGCCAGCGGGACGGGACAGGGAGGCAATGAGCAGTTCTTC.

CDR3 sequence reads: CASSPMGSSNQPQHF. DNA of the CDR3: TGTGCCAGTAGTCCCATGGGGTCGAGCAATCAGCCCCAGCATTTT. This chain connects TRBV19 to TRBJ1-5; D remains ambiguous. The CDR3 loop spans 15 amino acids. Per germline, CDR1 LNHDA and CDR2 SQIVND (reference sequence). Trimming took off 5 bases at V and 1 base at J, with 12 bases between the two ends.

The chain joins TRBV13 to TRBJ2-7; D tentatively fits TRBD1 or TRBD2 (5 bases each). The CDR3 loop spans 14 amino acids. Trimming removed 5 bases from V and 2 bases from J, with 13 bases in between. Germline CDR1 is PRHDT and CDR2 is FYEKMQ (reference sequence). The CDR3, as DNA: TGTGCCAGCAGCGCCGGGACGGCAACCTACGAGCAGTACTTC. Amino acid sequence: CASSAGTATYEQYF. The whole variable domain, remainder taken from reference TRBV13 and TRBJ2-7, is AAGVIQSPRHLIKEKRETATLKCYPIPRHDTVYWYQQGPGQDPQFLISFYEKMQSDKGSIPDRFSAQQFSDYHSELNMSSLELGDSALYFCASSAGTATYEQYFGPGTRLTVT.

This clone was seen just once. The chain joins TRBV6-6 to TRBJ2-7; D is uncertain. Trimming cost V 5 bases and J 0 bases, with 11 bases left between them. In germline, CDR1 is MNHNY, CDR2 SVGAGI (reference sequence). CDR3 size: 14 residues. The CDR3 protein is CASSHEGGSYEQYF. CDR3 bases: TGTGCCAGCAGTCACGAAGGCGGCTCCTACGAGCAGTACTTC.

The chain has TRBV29-1 and TRBJ1-2, with 9 nucleotides matching TRBD1. V was clipped by 5 bases and J by 11 bases; unmatched bases: 18. Germline V gene lookup returns CDR1 SQVTM and CDR2 ANQGSEA. The CDR3 totals 15 residues. CDR3 loop: CSVLYHPRDRVSYTF. DNA of the CDR3: TGCAGCGTTCTCTACCATCCCCGGGACAGGGTTAGTTACACCTTC.

To note about this clone: Different DNA sequences within this sample yield the same CDR3. The rearrangement joins TRBV19 to TRBJ2-3; 10 bases line up with TRBD2. Trimming removed 9 bases from V and 1 base from J; junction bases left unmatched: 4. CDR1 and CDR2 (germline): LNHDA, SQIVND (reference sequence). CDR3 length: 14 amino acids. The DNA of the CDR3 is TGTGCCAGCACCCTAGCGGGAGGCACAGATACGCAGTATTTT. Translated: CASTLAGGTDTQYF.

The chain employs TRBV18 and TRBJ1-4; D call uncertain. This CDR3 is 12 amino acids long. The germline gives CDR1 KGHSH, CDR2 LQKENI. Trimming cost V 0 bases and J 6 bases, with 2 bases left between them. This chain's CDR3 is CASSPPDEKLFF. The CDR3 coding sequence is TGTGCCAGCTCACCACCGGATGAAAAACTGTTTTTT.

This clone appeared a few times. The V gene is TRBV7-2, the J gene TRBJ2-5, with 13 bases fitting TRBD2. CDR3 length equals 16 residues. Unmatched junction bases numbered 7, after V lost 4 bases and J lost 5 bases. CDR1 is SGHTA, CDR2 FQGNSA, per germline. The CDR3 is CASSSRLAGGYETQYF. In DNA, the CDR3 is TGTGCCAGCAGCTCGAGACTAGCGGGGGGTTATGAGACCCAGTACTTC.

A few counts support this clone. The chain recombines TRBV4-1 with TRBJ1-6; D not certain. Germline CDR1 MGHRA, CDR2 YSYEKL. The CDR3 extends over 13 amino acids. With 2 bases removed from V and 8 bases from J, the gap between germline ends came to 7 bases. CDR3 bases: TGCGCCAGCAGCCAATCCCGAGATTCACCCCTCCACTTT. It yields the protein CASSQSRDSPLHF.

V gene TRBV11-1 combines with J gene TRBJ2-7; no firm D call. V was trimmed by 1 base and J by 0 bases, leaving 4 bases between them. CDR3 length: 13 residues. Germline V gives CDR1 SGHAT, CDR2 FQDESV (reference sequence). For the CDR3, the DNA is TGTGCCAGCAGCTTAGGGGCCTCCTACGAGCAGTACTTC. Its translation is CASSLGASYEQYF.

The chain combines TRBV9 with TRBJ1-2; TRBD1 agrees at 7 bases. This CDR3 contains 12 residues. Germline V gene lookup returns CDR1 SGDLS and CDR2 YYNGEE. V gave up 4 bases and J gave up 7 bases; unmatched junction bases: 4. CDR3 sequence (DNA): TGTGCCAGCAGCCCCCCAGGGGGTGGCTACACCTTC. As protein: CASSPPGGGYTF.